These 4 T cell receptor beta chains originate from one sample sequenced in a study of blood T cell repertoires in COVID-19. TCRdb's table, derived via immunoSEQ multiplex PCR, lists solely in-frame clones and lacks some. In the table there are almost 400,000 clones, over 85% of which are singletons. Material: PBMCs or T cells enriched from blood (not recorded which). The receptors stem from a woman under 40 who had recovered from COVID-19.

This chain links TRBV2 with TRBJ2-7; TRBD1 might be the D (8 bases). CDR1 and CDR2 from the germline V gene are SNHLY and FYNNEI. This CDR3 region has 14 residues. Trimming took off 8 bases at V and 4 bases at J, with 18 bases between the two ends. The chain's CDR3 is CASQRGQARYEQYF. CDR3 in DNA: TGTGCCAGCCAGCGGGGACAGGCTCGGTACGAGCAGTACTTC.

V usage is TRBV12-5 and J usage is TRBJ1-5, with D hard to call. Germline V CDR1 and CDR2: LGHNT, FRNRAP. This CDR3 has 17 residues. Trimming took off 0 bases at V and 3 bases at J, with 15 bases between the two ends. CDR3 DNA: TGTGCTAGTGGTTTGGTACGATACCAGTCCTTCAATCAGCCCCAGCATTTT. Translating it yields CASGLVRYQSFNQPQHF.

The chain recombines TRBV7-9 with TRBJ1-2; D not resolved. The germline V gene has CDR1 SEHNR and CDR2 FQNEAQ (reference sequence). V lost 8 bases to trimming and J lost 6 bases, with 7 bases between them. The CDR3 is made up of 10 amino acids. The CDR3 region is CASGLDGYTF. CDR3 coding DNA: TGTGCCAGCGGCCTGGATGGCTACACCTTC.

CDR3 protein: CASSPFSNQPQHF. The CDR3 DNA sequence: TGTGCCAGCAGCCCGTTTAGCAATCAGCCCCAGCATTTT. The rearrangement uses TRBV7-8 and TRBJ1-5; D gene uncertain. CDR1 and CDR2 (germline): SGHVS, FQNEAQ. V was cut by 5 bases and J by 0 bases, with 5 bases left in between. CDR3 length equals 13 residues.